This T cell receptor beta chain was obtained from a study of neurological immune-mediated disorders. Whole-study results and caveats: Expanded clones shared no CDR3 amino acid sequences across subjects, suggesting private repertoires in all groups. TCR clonal expansion peaked in HTLV-1-associated myelopathy patients and was lowest in multiple sclerosis patients.

This clonotype was seen ten or more times. Its antigen is currently unknown. TCRdb independently ran MiXCR on the 5' RACE reads; one entry per CDR3 protein. The sample has approximately 60,000 distinct CDR3 sequences; roughly 3.7% are singletons. The CDR3 is 17 residues long. Germline-derived CDR1 and CDR2 are DFQATT and SNEGSKA (reference sequence). Trimming left V 1 base short and J 0 bases short, with 16 bases between. The V and J genes are TRBV20-1 and TRBJ1-5, with D maybe TRBD1 (6 bases). This TCR derives from a man aged 50 to 59 with multiple sclerosis. Material: PBMCs. The CDR3: CSARVPDRRNSNQPQHF. CDR3 bases: TGCAGTGCTAGAGTCCCGGACAGACGAAATAGCAATCAGCCCCAGCATTTT.